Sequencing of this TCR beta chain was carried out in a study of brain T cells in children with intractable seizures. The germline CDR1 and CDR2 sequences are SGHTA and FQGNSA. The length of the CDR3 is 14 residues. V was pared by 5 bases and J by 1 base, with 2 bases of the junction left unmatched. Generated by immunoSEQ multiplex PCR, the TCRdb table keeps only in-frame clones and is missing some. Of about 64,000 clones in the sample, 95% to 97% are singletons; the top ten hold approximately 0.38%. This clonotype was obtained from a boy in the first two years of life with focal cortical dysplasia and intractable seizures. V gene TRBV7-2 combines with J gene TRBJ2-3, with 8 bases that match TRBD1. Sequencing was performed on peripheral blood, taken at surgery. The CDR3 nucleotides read TGTGCCAGCAGCCCCAGGGGGCGCACAGATACGCAGTATTTT. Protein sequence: CASSPRGRTDTQYF. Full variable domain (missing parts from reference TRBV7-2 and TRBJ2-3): GAGVSQSPSNKVTEKGKDVELRCDPISGHTALYWYRQSLGQGLEFLIYFQGNSAPDKSGLPSDRFSAERTGGSVSTLTIQRTQQEDSAVYLCASSPRGRTDTQYFGPGTRLTVL.